Sequencing of this T cell receptor (beta chain) was carried out in a study of regulatory T cells in long-lasting Graves disease. Researchers made TCR beta libraries by using iRepertoire HTBI primers and running Arm-PCR on CDR3 regions. TCRdb fed the multiplex PCR reads into MiXCR, producing one record per CDR3 protein. The sample consists of 350,000 to 550,000 distinct CDR3 sequences, around 14% of them appearing once. Germline CDR1 and CDR2: SGHKS and YYEKEE (reference sequence). The CDR3 sequence is 13 residues long. Trimming removed 3 bases from V and 6 bases from J, with 13 bases in between. Findings of the study overall: TCR diversity in persistent Graves' patients was below that of newly diagnosed ones.

This sample's time point: newly diagnosed GD, antithyroid drugs for less than 3 months. The TCR library was made from RNA extracted from PBMCs. This clonotype was seen more than once but under ten times. Its antigen is unknown. This same sample was also taken into another study, of T cells in Graves' hyperthyroidism and ophthalmopathy. Per that study: RT-PCR in the first round (using the HTBI primer set) targeted the TCR CDR3.

This clonotype was sampled from a woman in her thirties with Graves disease. The source material was peripheral blood mononuclear cells (PBMCs), sampled at new diagnosis, from a patient treated with antithyroid drugs. This rearrangement joins TRBV5-5 to TRBJ2-7; D ambiguous. CDR3 residues: CASSSLTTSEQYF. The CDR3 coding sequence is TGTGCCAGCAGCTCACTCACAACGAGCGAGCAGTACTTC.